The clone carrying this TCR beta chain appeared many times. Transcripts of RNA were the source for amplifying TCR beta CDR3 regions. The first-round RT-PCR employed HTBI primers together with the Qiagen OneStep RT-PCR kit. A multiplex PCR was then performed as the second round. TCRdb reprocessed the multiplex PCR reads via MiXCR and lists one record per CDR3 protein. This sample carries 650,000 to 800,000 distinct CDR3 sequences, under 50% of them seen once, and the ten largest clones take 3.3%. The data derive from a study of Graves' ophthalmopathy and Graves' hyperthyroidism. In this cohort, patients with other autoimmune diseases, uncontrolled infections, pregnancy or lactation were excluded. The starting material, roughly 9.7 ml of fresh peripheral blood, provided the PBMCs. With V trimmed by 7 bases and J by 3 bases, 10 bases remained unmatched. The CDR3 consists of 14 residues. Germline V gene data show CDR1 as SQVTM and CDR2 as ANQGSEA.

Material: peripheral blood. The chain links TRBV29-1 to TRBJ1-1; 8 nucleotides align to TRBD1. The TCR comes from an adult man with Graves' ophthalmopathy. The CDR3 reads CSADSGQGHTEAFF. For the CDR3, the DNA is TGCAGCGCCGATTCTGGACAGGGCCACACTGAAGCTTTCTTT.